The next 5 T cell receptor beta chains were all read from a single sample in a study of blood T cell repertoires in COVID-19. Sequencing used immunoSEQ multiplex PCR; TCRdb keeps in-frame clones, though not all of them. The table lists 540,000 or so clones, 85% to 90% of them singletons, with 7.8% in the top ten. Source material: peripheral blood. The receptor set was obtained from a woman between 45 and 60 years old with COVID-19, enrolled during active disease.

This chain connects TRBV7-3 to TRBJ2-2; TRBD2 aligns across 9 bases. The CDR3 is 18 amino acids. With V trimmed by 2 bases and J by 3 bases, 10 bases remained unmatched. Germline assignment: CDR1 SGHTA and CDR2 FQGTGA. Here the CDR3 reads CASSLSPPVAGDTGELFF. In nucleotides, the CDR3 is TGTGCCAGCAGCTTATCCCCCCCGGTAGCGGGGGACACCGGGGAGCTGTTTTTT.

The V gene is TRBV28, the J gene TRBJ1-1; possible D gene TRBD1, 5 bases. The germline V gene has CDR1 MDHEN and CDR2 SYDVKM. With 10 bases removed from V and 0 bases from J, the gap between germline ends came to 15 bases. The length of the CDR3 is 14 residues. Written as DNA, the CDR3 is TGTGCCACCGGGGGGGGGATAATGAACACTGAAGCTTTCTTT. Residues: CATGGGIMNTEAFF.

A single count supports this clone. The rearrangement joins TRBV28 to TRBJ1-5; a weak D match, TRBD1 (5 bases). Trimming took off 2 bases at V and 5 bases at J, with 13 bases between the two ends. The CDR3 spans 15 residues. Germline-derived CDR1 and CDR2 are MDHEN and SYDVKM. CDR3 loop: CASSLMGQQDQPQHF. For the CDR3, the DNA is TGTGCCAGCAGTTTAATGGGGCAGCAAGATCAGCCCCAGCATTTT.

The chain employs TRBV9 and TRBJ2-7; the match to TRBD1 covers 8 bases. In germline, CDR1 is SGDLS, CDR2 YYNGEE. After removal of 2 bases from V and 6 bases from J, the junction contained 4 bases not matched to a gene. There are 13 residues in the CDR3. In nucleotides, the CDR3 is TGTGCCAGCAGCGTGGGGACAGGCTTCGAGCAGTACTTC. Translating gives CASSVGTGFEQYF.

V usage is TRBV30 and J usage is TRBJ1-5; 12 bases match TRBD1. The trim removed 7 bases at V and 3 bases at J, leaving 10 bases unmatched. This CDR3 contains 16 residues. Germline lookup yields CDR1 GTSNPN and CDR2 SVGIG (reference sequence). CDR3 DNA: TGTGCCTACACAACCGGGACAGGGGGCCTCAATCAGCCCCAGCATTTT. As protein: CAYTTGTGGLNQPQHF.